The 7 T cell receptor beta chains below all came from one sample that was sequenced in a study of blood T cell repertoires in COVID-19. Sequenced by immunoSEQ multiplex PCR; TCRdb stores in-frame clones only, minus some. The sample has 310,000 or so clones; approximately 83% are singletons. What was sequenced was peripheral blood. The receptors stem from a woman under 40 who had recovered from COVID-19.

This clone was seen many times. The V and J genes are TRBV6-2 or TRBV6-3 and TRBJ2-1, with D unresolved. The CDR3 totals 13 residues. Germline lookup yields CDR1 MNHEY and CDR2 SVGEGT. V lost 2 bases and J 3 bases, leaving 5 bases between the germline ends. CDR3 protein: CASSYADYNEQFF. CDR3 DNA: TGTGCCAGCAGTTACGCGGACTACAATGAGCAGTTCTTC.

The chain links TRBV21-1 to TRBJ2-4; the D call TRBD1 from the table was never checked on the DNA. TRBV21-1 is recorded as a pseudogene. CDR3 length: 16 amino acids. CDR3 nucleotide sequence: TGTGCCAGCAGCAGCCGGGACAATCTTTGGTATACCATTCAGTACTTC. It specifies CASSSRDNLWYTIQYF.

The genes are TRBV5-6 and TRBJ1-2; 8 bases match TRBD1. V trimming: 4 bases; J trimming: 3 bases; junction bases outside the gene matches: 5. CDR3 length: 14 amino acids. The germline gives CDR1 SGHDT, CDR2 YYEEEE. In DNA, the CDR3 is TGTGCCAGCAGCCTTATGACAGGGGACTATGGCTACACCTTC. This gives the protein CASSLMTGDYGYTF.

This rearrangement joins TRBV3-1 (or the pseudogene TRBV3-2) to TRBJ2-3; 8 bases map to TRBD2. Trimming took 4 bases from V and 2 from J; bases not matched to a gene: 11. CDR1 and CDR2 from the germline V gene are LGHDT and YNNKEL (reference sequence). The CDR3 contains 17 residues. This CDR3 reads CASSPWALTSDTDTQYF. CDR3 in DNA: TGTGCCAGCAGCCCTTGGGCCTTGACTAGCGACACAGATACGCAGTATTTT.

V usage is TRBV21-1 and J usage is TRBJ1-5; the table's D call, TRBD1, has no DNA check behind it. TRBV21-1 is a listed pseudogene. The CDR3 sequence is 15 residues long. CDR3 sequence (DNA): TGTGCCAGCAGCAAAACACACCCAGACAATCAGCCCCAGCATTTT. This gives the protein CASSKTHPDNQPQHF.

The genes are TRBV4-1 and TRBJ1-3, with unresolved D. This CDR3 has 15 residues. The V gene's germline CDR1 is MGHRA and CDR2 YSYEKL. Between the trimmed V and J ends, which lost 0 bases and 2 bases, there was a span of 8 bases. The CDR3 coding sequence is TGCGCCAGCAGCCAAGACGGGGTGGCTGGAAACACCATATATTTT. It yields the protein CASSQDGVAGNTIYF.

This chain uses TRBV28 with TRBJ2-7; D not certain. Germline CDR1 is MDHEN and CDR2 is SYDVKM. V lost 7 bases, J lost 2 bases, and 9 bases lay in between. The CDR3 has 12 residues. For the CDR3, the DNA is TGTGCCAGCACCACTACTGCCTACGAGCAGTACTTC. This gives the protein CASTTTAYEQYF.